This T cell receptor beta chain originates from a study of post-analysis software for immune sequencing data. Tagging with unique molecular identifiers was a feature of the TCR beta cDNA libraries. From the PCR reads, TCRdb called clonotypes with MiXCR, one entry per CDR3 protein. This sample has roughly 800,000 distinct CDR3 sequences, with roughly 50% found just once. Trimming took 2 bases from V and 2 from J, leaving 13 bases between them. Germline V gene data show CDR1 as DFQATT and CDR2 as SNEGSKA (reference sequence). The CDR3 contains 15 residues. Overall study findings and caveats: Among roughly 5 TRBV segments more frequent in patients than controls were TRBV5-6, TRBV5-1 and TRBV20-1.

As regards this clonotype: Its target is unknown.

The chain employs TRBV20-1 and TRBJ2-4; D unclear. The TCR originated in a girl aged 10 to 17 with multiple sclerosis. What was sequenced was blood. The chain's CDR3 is CSARTAKGPKNIQYF. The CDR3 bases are TGCAGTGCTAGAACGGCGAAGGGTCCCAAAAACATTCAGTACTTC.